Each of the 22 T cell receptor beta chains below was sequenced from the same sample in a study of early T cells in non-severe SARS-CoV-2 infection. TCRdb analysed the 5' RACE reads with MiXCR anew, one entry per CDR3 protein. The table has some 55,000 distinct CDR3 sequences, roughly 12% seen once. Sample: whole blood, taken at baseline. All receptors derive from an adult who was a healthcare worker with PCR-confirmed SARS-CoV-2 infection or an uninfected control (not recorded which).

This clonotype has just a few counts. The CDR3 spells CATSDGVSSYNEQFF. The CDR3 nucleotides are TGTGCCACCAGTGATGGGGTTAGCTCCTACAATGAGCAGTTCTTC. The gene calls are TRBV24-1 and TRBJ2-1; D remains ambiguous. Trimming cost V 3 bases and J 0 bases, with 8 bases left between them. From germline, CDR1 is KGHDR and CDR2 SFDVKD. This CDR3 spans 15 amino acids.

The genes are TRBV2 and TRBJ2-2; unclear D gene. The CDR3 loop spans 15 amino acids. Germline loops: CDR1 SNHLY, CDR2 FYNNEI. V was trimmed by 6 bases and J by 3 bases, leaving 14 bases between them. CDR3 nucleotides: TGTGCCAGCAGGGCCGGGCTCTCGGACACCGGGGAGCTGTTTTTT. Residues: CASRAGLSDTGELFF.

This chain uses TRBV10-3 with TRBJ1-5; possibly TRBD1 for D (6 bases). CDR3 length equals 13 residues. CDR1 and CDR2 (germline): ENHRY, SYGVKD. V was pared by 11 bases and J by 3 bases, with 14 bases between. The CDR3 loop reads CASARDINQPQHF. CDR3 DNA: TGTGCCTCCGCCCGGGACATCAATCAGCCCCAGCATTTT.

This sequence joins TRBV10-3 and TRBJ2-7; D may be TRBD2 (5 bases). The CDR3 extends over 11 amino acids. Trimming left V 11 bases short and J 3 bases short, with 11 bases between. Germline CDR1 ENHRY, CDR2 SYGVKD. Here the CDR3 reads CAVSRGYEQYF. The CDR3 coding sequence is TGTGCCGTGTCACGGGGCTACGAGCAGTACTTC.

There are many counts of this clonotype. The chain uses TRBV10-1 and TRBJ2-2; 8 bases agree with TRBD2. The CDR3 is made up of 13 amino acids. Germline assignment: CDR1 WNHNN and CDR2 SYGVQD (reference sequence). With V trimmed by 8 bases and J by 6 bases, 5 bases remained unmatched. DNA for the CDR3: TGCGCCAGCGGGCGGGAGGTTGCCGGGGAGCTGTTTTTT. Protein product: CASGREVAGELFF.

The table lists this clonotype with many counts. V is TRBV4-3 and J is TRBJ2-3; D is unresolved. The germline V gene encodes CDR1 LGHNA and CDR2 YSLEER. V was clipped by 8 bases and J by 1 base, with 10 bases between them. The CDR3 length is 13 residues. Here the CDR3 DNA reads TGCGCCAGCGACTCAGGAGGCACAGATACGCAGTATTTT. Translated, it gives CASDSGGTDTQYF.

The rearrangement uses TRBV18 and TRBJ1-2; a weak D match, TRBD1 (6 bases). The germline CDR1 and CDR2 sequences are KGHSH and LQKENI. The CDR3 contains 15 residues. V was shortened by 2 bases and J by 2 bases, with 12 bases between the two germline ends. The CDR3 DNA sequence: TGTGCCAGCTCACCAGGGACAAATGCCAACTATGGCTACACCTTC. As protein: CASSPGTNANYGYTF.

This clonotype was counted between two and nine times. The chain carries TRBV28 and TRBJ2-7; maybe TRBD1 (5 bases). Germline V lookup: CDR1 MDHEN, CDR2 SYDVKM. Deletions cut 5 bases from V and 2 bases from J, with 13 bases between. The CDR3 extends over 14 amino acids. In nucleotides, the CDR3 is TGTGCCAGCAGTCCCCGGGTCAGGGCCTACGAGCAGTACTTC. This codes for CASSPRVRAYEQYF.

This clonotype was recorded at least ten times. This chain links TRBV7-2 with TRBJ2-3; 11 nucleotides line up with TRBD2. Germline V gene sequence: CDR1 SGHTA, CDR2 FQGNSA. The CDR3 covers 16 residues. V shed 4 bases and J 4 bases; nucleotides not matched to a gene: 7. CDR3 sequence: CASSYRLAGQADTQYF. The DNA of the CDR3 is TGTGCCAGCAGCTACAGACTAGCGGGACAGGCAGATACGCAGTATTTT.

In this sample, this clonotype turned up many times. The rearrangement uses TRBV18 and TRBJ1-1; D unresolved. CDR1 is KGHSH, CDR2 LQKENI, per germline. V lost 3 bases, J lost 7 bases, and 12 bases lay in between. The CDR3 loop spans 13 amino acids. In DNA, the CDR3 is TGTGCCAGCTCACCCCGGGCAGCTGATGAAGCTTTCTTT. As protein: CASSPRAADEAFF.

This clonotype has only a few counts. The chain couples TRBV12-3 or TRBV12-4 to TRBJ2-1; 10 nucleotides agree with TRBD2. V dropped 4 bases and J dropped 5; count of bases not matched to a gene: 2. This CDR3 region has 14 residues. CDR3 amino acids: CASSWTSGDNEQFF. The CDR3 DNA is TGTGCCAGCAGTTGGACTAGCGGAGACAATGAGCAGTTCTTC.

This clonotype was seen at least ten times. The CDR3 loop reads CASSLGRLNTEAFF. The CDR3 nucleotides are TGCGCCAGCAGCTTGGGGCGGTTGAACACTGAAGCTTTCTTT. The chain joins TRBV5-1 to TRBJ1-1; D gene unclear. The ends were cut back, 0 bases at V and 0 bases at J, with 6 bases in the middle. Germline loops: CDR1 SGHRS, CDR2 YFSETQ. This CDR3 spans 14 amino acids.

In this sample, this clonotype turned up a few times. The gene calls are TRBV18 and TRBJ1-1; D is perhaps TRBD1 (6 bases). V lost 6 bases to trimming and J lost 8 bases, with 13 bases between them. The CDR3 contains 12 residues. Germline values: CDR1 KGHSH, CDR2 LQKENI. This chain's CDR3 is CASSPDRREAFF. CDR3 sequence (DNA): TGTGCCAGCTCCCCCGACAGGAGAGAAGCTTTCTTT.

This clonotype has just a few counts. CDR3 protein: CASRVRQGPWNEQFF. As DNA, the CDR3 is TGTGCCAGCAGAGTCAGACAGGGACCCTGGAATGAGCAGTTCTTC. V is TRBV6-5 and J is TRBJ2-1, with 7 bases aligning to TRBD1. CDR3 length equals 15 residues. The V segment lost 6 bases and the J segment 7 bases; nucleotides outside the gene matches: 12. The V gene's germline CDR1 is MNHEY and CDR2 SVGAGI.

This CDR3 is CASSQEAQGEQFF. Here the CDR3 DNA reads TGTGCCAGCAGCCAAGAGGCCCAGGGTGAGCAGTTCTTC. This chain uses TRBV4-2 with TRBJ2-1, with D possibly TRBD1 on 5 matching bases. CDR1 is LGHNA, CDR2 YNFKEQ, per germline. CDR3 length: 13 amino acids. Trimming shortened V by 0 bases and J by 9 bases, and 9 bases separated the two germline ends.

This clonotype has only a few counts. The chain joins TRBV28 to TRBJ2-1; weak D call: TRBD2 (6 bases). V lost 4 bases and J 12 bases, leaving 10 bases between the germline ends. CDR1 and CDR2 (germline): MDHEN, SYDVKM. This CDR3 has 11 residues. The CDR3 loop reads CASSSRGWQFF. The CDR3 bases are TGTGCCAGCAGTTCCCGGGGGTGGCAGTTCTTC. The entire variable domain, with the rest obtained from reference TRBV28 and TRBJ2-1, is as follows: DVKVTQSSRYLVKRTGEKVFLECVQDMDHENMFWYRQDPGLGLRLIYFSYDVKMKEKGDIPEGYSVSREKKERFSLILESASTNQTSMYLCASSSRGWQFFGPGTRLTVL.

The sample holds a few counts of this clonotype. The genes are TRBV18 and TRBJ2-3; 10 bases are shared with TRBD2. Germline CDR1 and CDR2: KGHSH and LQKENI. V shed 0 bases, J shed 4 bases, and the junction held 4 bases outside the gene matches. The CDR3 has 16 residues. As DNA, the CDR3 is TGTGCCAGCTCACCACCGAATCTAGCGGGGGCAGATACGCAGTATTTT. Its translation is CASSPPNLAGADTQYF.

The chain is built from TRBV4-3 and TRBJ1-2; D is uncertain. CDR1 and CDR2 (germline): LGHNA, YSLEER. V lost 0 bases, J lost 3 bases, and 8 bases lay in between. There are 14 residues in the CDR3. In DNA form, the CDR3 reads TGCGCCAGCAGCCAAGATTGGGGATACTATGGCTACACCTTC. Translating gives CASSQDWGYYGYTF.

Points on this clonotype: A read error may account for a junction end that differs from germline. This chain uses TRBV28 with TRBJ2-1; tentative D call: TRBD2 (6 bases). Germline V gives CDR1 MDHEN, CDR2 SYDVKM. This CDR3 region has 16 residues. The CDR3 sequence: CASSSAAGPWGNEQIF. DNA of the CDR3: TGTGCCAGCAGTTCAGCCGCGGGACCCTGGGGCAATGAGCAGATCTTC.

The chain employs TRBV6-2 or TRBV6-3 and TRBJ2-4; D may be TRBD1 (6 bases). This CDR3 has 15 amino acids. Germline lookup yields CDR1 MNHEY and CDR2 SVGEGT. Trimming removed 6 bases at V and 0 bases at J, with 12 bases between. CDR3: CASSPRGAAKNIQYF. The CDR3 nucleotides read TGTGCCAGCAGCCCCAGGGGTGCAGCCAAAAACATTCAGTACTTC.

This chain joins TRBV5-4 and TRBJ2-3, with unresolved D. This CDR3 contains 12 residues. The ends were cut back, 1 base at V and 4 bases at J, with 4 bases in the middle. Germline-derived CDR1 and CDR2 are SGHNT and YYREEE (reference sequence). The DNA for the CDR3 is TGTGCCAGCAGCTTGCGGCCAGATACGCAGTATTTT. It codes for CASSLRPDTQYF. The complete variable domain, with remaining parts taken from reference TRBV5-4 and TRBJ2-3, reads ETGVTQSPTHLIKTRGQQVTLRCSSQSGHNTVSWYQQALGQGPQFIFQYYREEENGRGNFPPRFSGLQFPNYSSELNVNALELDDSALYLCASSLRPDTQYFGPGTRLTVL.

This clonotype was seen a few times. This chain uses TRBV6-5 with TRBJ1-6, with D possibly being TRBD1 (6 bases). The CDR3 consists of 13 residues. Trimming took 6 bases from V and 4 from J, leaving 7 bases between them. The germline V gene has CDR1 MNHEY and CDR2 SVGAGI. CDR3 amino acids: CASRQGYNSPLHF. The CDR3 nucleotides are TGTGCCAGCAGACAGGGTTATAATTCACCCCTCCACTTT.